This is a list of T cell receptor beta chains from one sample in a study of CD8 T cell repertoires and HIV-1 epitope variants. Assay: immunoSEQ multiplex PCR; the TCRdb copy retains only in-frame clones and omits some. The sample lists approximately 90,000 clones; roughly 80% were seen once. Material: uncultured baseline CD8+ T cells from peripheral blood mononuclear cells (PBMCs). The receptors here all came from a male donor with HIV. Both conserved end residues are part of each CDR3. The order of the fields is V gene, clone size, D gene, J gene, CDR3 DNA, CDR3 protein. The D gene is left open where the match is weak. The size field is filled for only some rows; it gives once, few, many or a size class.

TRBV5-6,NA,TRBD1,TRBJ1-1,TGTGCCAGCTTCGACGTAGGGGACAGGGGGAAATTCATGAACACTGAAGCTTTCTTT,CASFDVGDRGKFMNTEAFF
TRBV4-1,NA,NA,TRBJ2-3,TGCGCCAGCAGCCAAGTCGGGCCAGATACGCAGTATTTT,CASSQVGPDTQYF
TRBV30,NA,NA,TRBJ2-5,TGTGCCTGGAGCGCCGCTTTCCAGGGGCAAGAGACCCAGTACTTC,CAWSAAFQGQETQYF
TRBV7-2,NA,NA,TRBJ2-1,TGTGCCAGCAGCTTAATGTTGGTAGCACCCTACAATGAGCAGTTCTTC,CASSLMLVAPYNEQFF
TRBV29-1,NA,TRBD2,TRBJ2-5,TGCAGCGCCGGGGGGGAGATAGAGACCCAGTACTTC,CSAGGEIETQYF
TRBV7-2,few,TRBD2,TRBJ2-3,TGTGCCAGCAGCTTAGCCAGCACTAGCGGGAGGTCAGATACGCAGTATTTT,CASSLASTSGRSDTQYF
TRBV9,NA,NA,TRBJ1-1,TGTGCCAGCAGCGTAGCTATCGGACTGGGTGAAGCTTTCTTT,CASSVAIGLGEAFF
TRBV7-8,NA,TRBD1,TRBJ1-5,TGTGCCAGCAGCCCGACAGGGGATAGCAATCAGCCCCAGCATTTT,CASSPTGDSNQPQHF
TRBV6-5,once,NA,TRBJ1-5,TGTGCCAGCAGTTCCGCCCGTTATCAGCCCCAGCATTTT,CASSSARYQPQHF
TRBV19,once,NA,TRBJ2-5,TGTGCCAGTAGTATAGGGGGGGCAGGGATTCAAGAGACCCAGTACTTC,CASSIGGAGIQETQYF
TRBV15,NA,NA,TRBJ2-3,TGTGCCACCAGCAGAGTAAGGCAAGGCACAGATACGCAGTATTTT,CATSRVRQGTDTQYF
TRBV13,NA,NA,TRBJ1-6,TGTGCCAGCAGCTTGTCCGGGGGAAGCGATTCACCCCTCCACTTT,CASSLSGGSDSPLHF
TRBV19,NA,TRBD2,TRBJ2-7,TGTGCCAGTAGTATTCTTAGCGGGAGCTCCTACGAGCAGTACTTC,CASSILSGSSYEQYF
TRBV5-1,NA,TRBD1,TRBJ2-2,TGCGCCAGCAGCTTGGGTAGGACAGGGGGCTTCCCCGGGGAGCTGTTTTTT,CASSLGRTGGFPGELFF
TRBV9,NA,NA,TRBJ2-5,TGTGCCAGCAGCGTAGGGATCCGAGAGACCCAGTACTTC,CASSVGIRETQYF
TRBV5-8,NA,TRBD1,TRBJ2-7,TGTGCCAGCAGCCGGGGACAGTTCTACGAGCAGTACTTC,CASSRGQFYEQYF
TRBV6-5,NA,NA,TRBJ2-5,TGTGCCAGCAGGAGTCCCAGCGGGCAAGAGACCCAGTACTTC,CASRSPSGQETQYF
TRBV7-2,few,TRBD1,TRBJ2-7,TGTGCCAGCACCGCCGACAGGGGTGGTGAGCAGTACTTC,CASTADRGGEQYF
TRBV15,NA,TRBD2,TRBJ2-1,TGTGCCACCAGCCCTGAGGGGATGGCGGGAGGATTTTTGGATGAGCAGTTCTTC,CATSPEGMAGGFLDEQFF
TRBV19,few,NA,TRBJ1-2,TGTGCCAGTAGTCTCTCGAGCCACTATGGCTACACCTTC,CASSLSSHYGYTF
TRBV28,NA,TRBD1,TRBJ1-5,TGTGCCAGCAGTTGGACAGGGGCAGGCAATCAGCCCCAGCATTTT,CASSWTGAGNQPQHF
TRBV9,many,NA,TRBJ2-1,TGTGCCAGCAGCCCGCGACTTGATGCCTACAATGAGCAGTTCTTC,CASSPRLDAYNEQFF
TRBV14,NA,NA,TRBJ1-1,TGTGCCAGCAGCCAAGATCGGAAGGGGTTTAGGGTGAACACTGAAGCTTTCTTT,CASSQDRKGFRVNTEAFF
TRBV29-1,once,TRBD2,TRBJ2-3,TGCAGCGTCAACCCTTCGGGGGGGCGGGGAGATACGCAGTATTTT,CSVNPSGGRGDTQYF
TRBV29-1,NA,TRBD1,TRBJ2-7,TGCAGCGTTGAAGAGGACAGGGGGCGCGATTACGAGCAGTACTTC,CSVEEDRGRDYEQYF
TRBV5-4,NA,NA,TRBJ1-2,TGTGCCAGCAGCTTTCACGGGGGGAACTATGGCTACACCTTC,CASSFHGGNYGYTF
TRBV5-1,NA,NA,TRBJ1-1,TGCGCCAGCAGCTTGGATGCGACAGCAACCGAAGCTTTCTTT,CASSLDATATEAFF
TRBV28,NA,NA,TRBJ2-4,TGTGCCAGCAACGTCCAGGGAAGCAAAAACATTCAGTACTTC,CASNVQGSKNIQYF
TRBV28,few,NA,TRBJ2-7,TGTGCCAGCAGTTCCCTCTACGAGCAGTACTTC,CASSSLYEQYF
TRBV27,NA,TRBD2,TRBJ2-7,TGTGCCAGCAGTCCCATAGCGGGAGGCATATCCTACGAGCAGTACTTC,CASSPIAGGISYEQYF
TRBV14,NA,NA,TRBJ2-5,TGTGCCAGCAGCCAAGATTTTCACACAGGCCAAGAGACCCAGTACTTC,CASSQDFHTGQETQYF
TRBV7-9,NA,NA,TRBJ1-4,TGTGCCAGCAGCGACGGACGAGAGGGGTATGAAAAACTGTTTTTT,CASSDGREGYEKLFF
TRBV5-1,NA,TRBD1,TRBJ2-7,TGCGCCAGCAGCGGACAGGGGGGATACGAGCAGTACTTC,CASSGQGGYEQYF
TRBV7-9,NA,NA,TRBJ2-5,TGTGCCAGCAGCTTCGGGGGCCAAGGGGAGACCCAGTACTTC,CASSFGGQGETQYF